This is a list of T cell receptor beta chains from one sample in a study of blood T cell repertoires in COVID-19. Sequenced by immunoSEQ multiplex PCR; TCRdb stores in-frame clones only, minus some. This sample yields some 230,000 clones, of which 80% to 85% are seen a single time; 3% to 3.5% belongs to the top ten. What was sequenced was peripheral blood. These receptors originate from a young woman who had recovered from COVID-19. CDR3s include the opening cysteine and the closing phenylalanine or tryptophan. Where a row states a size, it is once, few, many or the class of an expanded clone; other rows omit it.

v_call | clone_size | cdr3_length | cdr3_aa
TRBV5-6 | . | 18 | CARSPPASGRAGGGELFF
TRBV6-5 | . | 13 | CASTPNLAYEQYF
TRBV24-1 | . | 14 | CATSPASGIETQYF
TRBV9 | . | 14 | CASSVGQANQPQHF
TRBV28 | . | 15 | CASSSTGGLNEKLFF
TRBV6-4 | . | 13 | CASSVRLNTEAFF
TRBV5-4 | . | 15 | CASSYVQGTGNEQYF
TRBV28 | . | 17 | CASSPRGAFESNEKLFF
TRBV5-1 | . | 13 | CASSLGQDYEQYF
TRBV5-1 | . | 12 | CASSWGGNEQFF
TRBV20-1 | once | 14 | CSASEREGPDTQYF
TRBV19 | . | 16 | CASSIPGGRALNEQFF
TRBV10-1 | . | 12 | CASSDISGIQYF
TRBV28 | . | 14 | CASGGTSGANEQFF
TRBV2 | . | 15 | CASSDSWAENTEAFF
TRBV4-2 | few | 15 | CASSQATGGRNTIYF
TRBV18 | . | 15 | CASSPGGAGANVLTF
TRBV28 | . | 13 | CASSPPGRGVAFF
TRBV4-2 | . | 14 | CASLLAGTLNEQFF
TRBV6-5 | . | 13 | CATPEGVAPEAFF
TRBV5-3 | few | 18 | CARSLFQLAGGRTGELFF
TRBV11-2 | . | 16 | CASSENGQGPPYGYTF
TRBV6-4 | . | 15 | CASSVGTGGTDTQYF
TRBV6-5 | . | 12 | CASGLYSYEQYF
TRBV28 | . | 14 | CASTLTAPNQPQHF
TRBV5-1 | . | 17 | CASSLQLGDVANTEAFF
TRBV9 | . | 16 | CASSVGHLTGSGEQYF
TRBV5-1 | . | 16 | CASRGLAGSGNNEQFF
TRBV5-1 | . | 15 | CASSLASGSHNEQFF
TRBV9 | . | 15 | CASSVVSGPFYEQYF
TRBV6-5 | . | 14 | CAVQVGRSTDTQYF
TRBV19 | . | 17 | CASSIDGTGVNNQPQHF
TRBV28 | . | 14 | CASSVPGRGYGYTF
TRBV11-2 | . | 15 | CASSTSAAPGSPLHF
TRBV3-1/TRBV3-2 | . | 16 | CASSRRDSLIIHEQYF
TRBV5-4 | . | 14 | CASSLDRGNYGYTF
TRBV7-3 | . | 13 | CASSFGSGETQYF
TRBV6-5 | once | 15 | CASSLLWDSSYEQYF
TRBV2 | . | 16 | CASSDRQGAITGELFF